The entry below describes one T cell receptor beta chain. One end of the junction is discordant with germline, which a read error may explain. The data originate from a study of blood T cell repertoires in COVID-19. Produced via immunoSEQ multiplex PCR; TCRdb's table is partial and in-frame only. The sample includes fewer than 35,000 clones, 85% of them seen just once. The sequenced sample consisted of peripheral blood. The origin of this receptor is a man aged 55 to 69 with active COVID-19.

The DNA for the CDR3 is TGTGCTAGCAGCCCACGCCGAGACAGGGTCACCGGGGAGCTGTTTTTT. It translates to CASSPRRDRVTGELFF. This rearrangement joins TRBV7-7 to TRBJ2-2; the match to TRBD1 covers 7 bases. This CDR3 has 16 residues. Germline CDR1 reads SSHAT; CDR2 reads FNYEAQ (reference sequence).